This T cell receptor (beta chain) came from a study of cytomegalovirus exposure and HLA in healthy donors. In the case of this clone: Antigen unknown.

The germline CDR1 and CDR2 sequences are MNHEY and SVGAGI. Trimming stripped 2 bases from V and 1 base from J, with 5 bases between. This CDR3 contains 13 residues. The PCR used 60 Vbeta and 13 Jbeta primers. Generated by immunoSEQ multiplex PCR, the TCRdb table keeps only in-frame clones and is missing some. The data hold 150,000 to 200,000 clones, with 70% observed a single time. General study results and limits: A few chains tied to CMV proved CMV antigen-specific in vitro.

Sequenced sample: PBMCs. This chain uses TRBV6-5 with TRBJ1-1; D uncertain. This TCR was recovered from a man aged 18-30 years in good health and CMV-seropositive. CDR3 protein: CASSYNKNTEAFF. The DNA for the CDR3 is TGTGCCAGCAGTTACAACAAGAACACTGAAGCTTTCTTT.